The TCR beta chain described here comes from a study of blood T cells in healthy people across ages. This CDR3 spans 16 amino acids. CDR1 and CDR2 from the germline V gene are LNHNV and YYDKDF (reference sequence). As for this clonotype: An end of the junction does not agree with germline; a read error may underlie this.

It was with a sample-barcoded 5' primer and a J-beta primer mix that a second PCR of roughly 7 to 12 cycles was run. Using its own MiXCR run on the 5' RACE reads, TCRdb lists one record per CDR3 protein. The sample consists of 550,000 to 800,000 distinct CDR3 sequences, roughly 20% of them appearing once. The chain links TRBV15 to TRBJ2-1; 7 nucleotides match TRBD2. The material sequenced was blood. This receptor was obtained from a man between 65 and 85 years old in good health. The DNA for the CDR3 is TGTGCCGCCAGCACTTTAGCGGGTAGCTCCTACAATGAGCAGTTCTTC. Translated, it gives CAASTLAGSSYNEQFF.